Following are 26 T cell receptor beta chains from one sample sequenced in a study of blood T cells in healthy people across ages. Through a sample-barcoded 5' primer and a J-beta primer mix, a second PCR was run for 7 to 11 cycles. TCRdb used MiXCR to reprocess the 5' RACE reads, holding one entry per CDR3 protein. The sample lists about 1.4 million distinct CDR3 sequences, approximately 63% occurring once. The sequencing input was blood. These receptors were taken from a man between 18 and 35 years old in good health.

CDR3 bases: TGTGCCAGCAGGGACCCCGGGACAGGGGGAACCTACGAGCAGTACTTC. This gives the protein CASRDPGTGGTYEQYF. V is TRBV2 and J is TRBJ2-7; 11 nucleotides agree with TRBD1. V lost 6 bases and J lost 2; bases outside the gene matches: 9. Germline loops: CDR1 SNHLY, CDR2 FYNNEI. CDR3 length equals 16 residues.

This chain joins TRBV6-6 and TRBJ2-7, with TRBD1 matching over 8 bases. Germline V CDR1 and CDR2: MNHNY, SVGAGI (reference sequence). The ends lost 8 bases at V and 3 bases at J; junction bases unmatched: 6. The CDR3 length is 13 residues. CDR3 amino acids: CASVGQAIYEQYF. The CDR3 DNA follows: TGTGCCAGCGTGGGACAGGCCATCTACGAGCAGTACTTC.

The chain has TRBV7-9 and TRBJ2-1, with 9 positions matching TRBD1. This CDR3 region has 18 residues. The V gene end was trimmed by 5 bases and the J gene end by 1 base; junction bases not matched to a gene: 12. CDR1 and CDR2 (germline): SEHNR, FQNEAQ (reference sequence). The CDR3 loop reads CASSPGQGTGRSYNEQFF. CDR3 in DNA: TGTGCCAGCAGCCCGGGACAGGGAACGGGGAGATCCTACAATGAGCAGTTCTTC. Full variable domain (remainder filled in from reference TRBV7-9 and TRBJ2-1): DTGVSQNPRHKITKRGQNVTFRCDPISEHNRLYWYRQTLGQGPEFLTYFQNEAQLEKSRLLSDRFSAERPKGSFSTLEIQRTEQGDSAMYLCASSPGQGTGRSYNEQFFGPGTRLTVL.

The chain is built from TRBV7-2 and TRBJ1-4, with 8 bases lining up with TRBD1. Per the germline V gene, CDR1 is SGHTA and CDR2 is FQGNSA. The CDR3 extends over 15 amino acids. Trimming removed 5 bases from V and 4 bases from J; junction bases left unmatched: 6. CDR3 nucleotides: TGTGCCAGCAGCCACGACAGGGGAGATAATGAAAAACTGTTTTTT. Protein product: CASSHDRGDNEKLFF.

This clonotype was seen a single time. The chain has TRBV7-2 and TRBJ2-7; D not certain. CDR3 length: 16 amino acids. In germline, CDR1 is SGHTA, CDR2 FQGNSA. V dropped 1 base and J dropped 0 bases, with 13 bases sitting between them. DNA of the CDR3: TGTGCCAGCAGCTTAGTTTGGCAAAGAGGCTCCTACGAGCAGTACTTC. This sequence encodes CASSLVWQRGSYEQYF.

This clonotype showed up just a few times. V usage is TRBV3-1 and J usage is TRBJ1-1; D is unclear. CDR1 and CDR2 (germline): LGHDT, YNNKEL (reference sequence). The CDR3 loop spans 14 amino acids. The V end lost 7 bases, the J end lost 1 base, and 13 bases lay between the germline ends. CDR3 residues: CASKNGPSNTEAFF. The CDR3 region has the DNA TGTGCCAGCAAAAACGGACCTTCGAACACTGAAGCTTTCTTT.

The DNA for the CDR3 is TGTGCCAGCAGTCATACAGGGGATGAAAAACTGTTTTTT. Amino acid sequence: CASSHTGDEKLFF. J is TRBJ1-4 and V is TRBV7-9; TRBD1 matches 7 bases. Looked up from germline, CDR1 is SEHNR and CDR2 is FQNEAQ (reference sequence). Unmatched junction bases numbered 4, after V lost 6 bases and J lost 6 bases. The CDR3 spans 13 residues.

The J gene is TRBJ1-2, the V gene TRBV7-2, with D unclear. The CDR3 contains 18 residues. Germline CDR1 SGHTA, CDR2 FQGNSA. The V end was cut by 2 bases, the J end by 3 bases, with 22 bases between. The CDR3, as DNA: TGTGCCAGCAGCTTAAGAGTCGGTGGCCCCGAGGGCCACTATGGCTACACCTTC. Translating it yields CASSLRVGGPEGHYGYTF.

V gene TRBV10-3 combines with J gene TRBJ2-1; unclear D gene. Near its end, the DNA agrees better with TRBJ2-7, so the J call may be wrong. Germline assignment: CDR1 ENHRY and CDR2 SYGVKD. This CDR3 is 13 amino acids long. CDR3: CAITPAPNNEQYF. The DNA of the CDR3 is TGTGCCATCACTCCGGCTCCGAACAATGAGCAGTACTTC.

This clonotype turned up a few times. The chain uses TRBV4-1 and TRBJ2-1; 13 bases agree with TRBD2. Germline V CDR1 and CDR2: MGHRA, YSYEKL. The CDR3 runs 17 residues. V dropped 1 base and J dropped 5; count of bases not matched to a gene: 5. The CDR3 is CASSQGFGTSGNNEQFF. The CDR3 DNA reads TGCGCCAGCAGCCAAGGTTTTGGGACTAGCGGGAACAATGAGCAGTTCTTC.

For the CDR3, the DNA is TGCGCCAGCAGCTTGGGGACTAGCGGGAGTCCCGCTTACAATGAGCAGTTCTTC. This encodes CASSLGTSGSPAYNEQFF. This sequence joins TRBV5-1 and TRBJ2-1, with 13 bases lining up with TRBD2. The CDR3 spans 18 residues. Germline loops: CDR1 SGHRS, CDR2 YFSETQ. The V gene end was trimmed by 0 bases and the J gene end by 4 bases; junction bases not matched to a gene: 7.

The chain couples TRBV28 to TRBJ2-3, with D uncertain. The CDR3 contains 14 residues. CDR1 MDHEN and CDR2 SYDVKM come from the germline V gene. V was clipped by 5 bases and J by 1 base, with 10 bases between them. The CDR3 DNA reads as TGTGCCAGCAGTCGGCGACTCGGCACAGATACGCAGTATTTT. This gives the protein CASSRRLGTDTQYF.

This clonotype occurred a few times. This sequence joins TRBV7-2 and TRBJ2-3, with D unresolved. The CDR3 is 14 amino acids. CDR1 and CDR2 from the germline V gene are SGHTA and FQGNSA. Trimming removed 5 bases from V and 5 bases from J, with 14 bases in between. As DNA, the CDR3 is TGTGCCAGCAGCCGTGCCATATTCGGAGATACGCAGTATTTT. Amino acid sequence: CASSRAIFGDTQYF.

The V and J genes are TRBV21-1 and TRBJ2-6; TRBD1 was called by the table and not checked on the DNA. TRBV21-1 is annotated as a pseudogene. The CDR3 covers 19 residues. CDR3 nucleotide sequence: TGTGCCAGCAGCAAAGTGGGGGGACAGGGGACCCCTGGGGCCAACGTCCTGACTTTC. The encoded protein is CASSKVGGQGTPGANVLTF.

This clonotype has a handful of counts. The chain uses TRBV7-2 and TRBJ2-1; unclear D gene. Germline V gives CDR1 SGHTA, CDR2 FQGNSA. The CDR3 runs to 14 residues. Deletions cut 0 bases from V and 4 bases from J, with 7 bases between. For the CDR3, the DNA is TGTGCCAGCAGCTTAGCGCTCGGGTACAATGAGCAGTTCTTC. This translates into CASSLALGYNEQFF.

This chain uses TRBV6-5 with TRBJ1-2; TRBD1 aligns across 8 bases. The junction had 6 bases not matched to a gene; V was cut back by 0 bases and J by 3 bases. CDR3 length: 16 residues. Germline V gives CDR1 MNHEY, CDR2 SVGAGI. CDR3 region: CASSYSSGQEYYGYTF. The DNA for the CDR3 is TGTGCCAGCAGTTACTCGTCGGGACAGGAGTACTATGGCTACACCTTC.

V is TRBV28 and J is TRBJ1-2; no clear D. Trimming cost V 6 bases and J 4 bases, with 12 bases left between them. The CDR3 has 13 residues. Germline V gives CDR1 MDHEN, CDR2 SYDVKM. The CDR3 DNA sequence: TGTGCCAGCAGCCCCCATAGTGGCTATGGCTACACCTTC. Amino acids: CASSPHSGYGYTF.

Details on this clonotype: One end of the junction does not line up with germline, which may come from a read error. This sequence joins TRBV29-1 and TRBJ2-1; D uncertain. The V gene's germline CDR1 is SQVTM and CDR2 ANQGSEA. This CDR3 has 13 amino acids. In DNA form, the CDR3 reads TGCAGCGTTGATAGTTCCACCTACAATGGGCAGTTCTTC. Translation: CSVDSSTYNGQFF.

Regarding this clonotype: A read error may account for a junction end that differs from germline. V usage is TRBV13 and J usage is TRBJ2-3; D ambiguous. Germline-derived CDR1 and CDR2 are PRHDT and FYEKMQ (reference sequence). The CDR3 has 16 residues. CDR3 protein: CASSLGLAEDTDTQNF. The CDR3 DNA is TGTGCCAGCAGCTTAGGACTGGCGGAAGACACAGATACGCAGAATTTT.

The chain combines TRBV20-1 with TRBJ2-3, with TRBD2 matching over 9 bases. Germline V gives CDR1 DFQATT, CDR2 SNEGSKA (reference sequence). V shed 4 bases, J shed 2 bases, and the junction held 7 bases outside the gene matches. There are 15 residues in the CDR3. In DNA form, the CDR3 reads TGCAGTGCTACCATAGCGGGGGCGAACACAGATACGCAGTATTTT. This sequence encodes CSATIAGANTDTQYF.

This chain connects TRBV29-1 to TRBJ2-1, with D possibly being TRBD1 (5 bases). The length of the CDR3 is 14 residues. Trimming left V 3 bases short and J 8 bases short, with 17 bases between. Germline CDR1 reads SQVTM; CDR2 reads ANQGSEA. The CDR3, as DNA: TGCAGCGTTGACAGGGCGGCTAGGATGCATGAGCAGTTCTTC. It yields the protein CSVDRAARMHEQFF.

This rearrangement joins TRBV12-3 or TRBV12-4 to TRBJ2-5, with D perhaps matching TRBD1 or TRBD2 (5 bases each). V lost 5 bases and J 2 bases, leaving 15 bases between the germline ends. This CDR3 is built from 15 residues. The CDR3: CASSPARGPQETQYF. For the CDR3, the DNA is TGTGCCAGCAGTCCTGCAAGGGGACCTCAAGAGACCCAGTACTTC.

The genes are TRBV10-3 and TRBJ2-3; TRBD2 agrees at 7 bases. From germline, CDR1 is ENHRY and CDR2 SYGVKD. There are 17 residues in the CDR3. V gave up 0 bases and J gave up 0 bases; unmatched junction bases: 6. CDR3 residues: CAISESLTGGSTDTQYF. The DNA of the CDR3 is TGTGCCATCAGTGAGTCGTTAACGGGAGGAAGCACAGATACGCAGTATTTT.

This clonotype is a singleton in its sample. The rearrangement uses TRBV27 and TRBJ2-5, with TRBD1 matching 7 bases. From germline, CDR1 is MNHEY and CDR2 SMNVEV (reference sequence). This CDR3 contains 15 residues. The V gene end was trimmed by 6 bases and the J gene end by 1 base; junction bases not matched to a gene: 8. Written as DNA, the CDR3 is TGTGCCAGCAGCCCGACAGGGACCGGCCAAGAGACCCAGTACTTC. Residues: CASSPTGTGQETQYF.

This clonotype was observed once. The chain uses TRBV29-1 and TRBJ1-1; no clear D. CDR3 length: 13 residues. Germline V gene lookup returns CDR1 SQVTM and CDR2 ANQGSEA. Between the trimmed V and J ends, which lost 6 bases and 0 bases, there was a span of 11 bases. CDR3 bases: TGCAGCGTACAGCCCCGAATGAACACTGAAGCTTTCTTT. Protein product: CSVQPRMNTEAFF. The variable domain in full, with the rest retrieved from reference TRBV29-1 and TRBJ1-1, is SAVISQKPSRDICQRGTSLTIQCQVDSQVTMMFWYRQQPGQSLTLIATANQGSEATYESGFVIDKFPISRPNLTFSTLTVSNMSPEDSSIYLCSVQPRMNTEAFFGQGTRLTVV.

V and J are TRBV20-1 and TRBJ1-2; D remains ambiguous. The CDR3 runs to 13 residues. V lost 3 bases and J 3 bases, leaving 11 bases between the germline ends. Germline values: CDR1 DFQATT, CDR2 SNEGSKA (reference sequence). The CDR3 here is CSASTVVDYGYTF. The CDR3 nucleotides read TGCAGTGCTAGTACCGTCGTGGACTATGGCTACACCTTC.